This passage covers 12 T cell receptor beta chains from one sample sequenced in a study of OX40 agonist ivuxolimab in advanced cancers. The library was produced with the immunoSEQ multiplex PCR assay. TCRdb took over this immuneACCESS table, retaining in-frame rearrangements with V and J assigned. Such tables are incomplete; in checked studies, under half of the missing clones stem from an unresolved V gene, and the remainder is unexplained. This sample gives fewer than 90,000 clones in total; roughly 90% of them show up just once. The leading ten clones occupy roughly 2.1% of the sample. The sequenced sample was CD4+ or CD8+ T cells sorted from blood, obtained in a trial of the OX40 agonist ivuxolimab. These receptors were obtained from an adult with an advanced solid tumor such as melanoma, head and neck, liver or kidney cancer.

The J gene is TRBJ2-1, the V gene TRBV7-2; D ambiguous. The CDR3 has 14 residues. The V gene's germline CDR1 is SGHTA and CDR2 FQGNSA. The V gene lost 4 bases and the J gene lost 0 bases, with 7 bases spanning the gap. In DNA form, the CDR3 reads TGTGCCAGCAGCTCTTATAGCTCCTACAATGAGCAGTTCTTC. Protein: CASSSYSSYNEQFF.

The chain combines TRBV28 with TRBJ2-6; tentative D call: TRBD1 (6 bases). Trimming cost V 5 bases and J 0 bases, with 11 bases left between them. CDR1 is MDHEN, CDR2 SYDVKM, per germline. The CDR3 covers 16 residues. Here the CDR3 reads CASSRDISSGANVLTF. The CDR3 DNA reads TGTGCCAGCAGTAGGGACATATCCTCTGGGGCCAACGTCCTGACTTTC.

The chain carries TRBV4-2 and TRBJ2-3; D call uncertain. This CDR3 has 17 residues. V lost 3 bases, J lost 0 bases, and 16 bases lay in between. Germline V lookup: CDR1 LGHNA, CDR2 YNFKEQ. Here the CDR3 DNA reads TGTGCCAGCAGCCAGGCCATCGGAAGGAGTAGCACAGATACGCAGTATTTT. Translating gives CASSQAIGRSSTDTQYF.

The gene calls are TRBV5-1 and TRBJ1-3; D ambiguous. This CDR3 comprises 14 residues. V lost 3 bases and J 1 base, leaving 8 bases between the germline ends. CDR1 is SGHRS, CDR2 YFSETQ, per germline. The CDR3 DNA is TGCGCCAGCAGCTCACAACCTTCTGGAAACACCATATATTTT. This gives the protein CASSSQPSGNTIYF.

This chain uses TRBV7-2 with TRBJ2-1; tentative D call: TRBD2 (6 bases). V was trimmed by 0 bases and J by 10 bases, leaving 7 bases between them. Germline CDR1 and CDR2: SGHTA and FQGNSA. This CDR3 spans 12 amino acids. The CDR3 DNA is TGTGCCAGCAGCTTAGCGGGACTGGAGCAGTTCTTC. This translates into CASSLAGLEQFF.

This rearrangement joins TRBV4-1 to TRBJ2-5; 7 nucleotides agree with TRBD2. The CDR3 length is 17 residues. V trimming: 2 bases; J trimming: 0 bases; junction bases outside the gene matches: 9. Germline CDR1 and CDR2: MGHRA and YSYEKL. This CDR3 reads CASSQLTGGLNQETQYF. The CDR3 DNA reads TGCGCCAGCAGCCAACTCACCGGGGGACTAAACCAAGAGACCCAGTACTTC.

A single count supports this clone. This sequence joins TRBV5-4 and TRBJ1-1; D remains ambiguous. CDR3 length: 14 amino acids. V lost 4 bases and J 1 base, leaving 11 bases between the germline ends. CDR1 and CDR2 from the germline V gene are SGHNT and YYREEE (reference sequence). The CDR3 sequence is CASSPRGRNTEAFF. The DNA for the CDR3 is TGTGCCAGCAGCCCCCGCGGACGGAACACTGAAGCTTTCTTT.

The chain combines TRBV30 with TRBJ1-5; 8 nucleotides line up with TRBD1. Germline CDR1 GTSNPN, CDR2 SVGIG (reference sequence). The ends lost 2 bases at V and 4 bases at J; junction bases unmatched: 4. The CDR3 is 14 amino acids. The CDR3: CAWSTGTGNQPQHF. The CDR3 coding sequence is TGTGCCTGGAGTACCGGGACAGGAAATCAGCCCCAGCATTTT.

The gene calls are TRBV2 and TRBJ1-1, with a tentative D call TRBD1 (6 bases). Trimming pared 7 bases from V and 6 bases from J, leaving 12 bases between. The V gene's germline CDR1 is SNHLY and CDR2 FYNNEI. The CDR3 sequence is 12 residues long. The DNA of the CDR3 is TGTGCCAGCAACAGGGAGAGCCCTGAAGCTTTCTTT. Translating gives CASNRESPEAFF.

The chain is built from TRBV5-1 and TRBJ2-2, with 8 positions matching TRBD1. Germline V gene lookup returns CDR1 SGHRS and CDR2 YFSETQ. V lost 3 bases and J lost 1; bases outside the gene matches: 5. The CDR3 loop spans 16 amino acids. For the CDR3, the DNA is TGCGCCAGCAGCTCCCAGGGGGCGCAGAACACCGGGGAGCTGTTTTTT. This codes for CASSSQGAQNTGELFF.

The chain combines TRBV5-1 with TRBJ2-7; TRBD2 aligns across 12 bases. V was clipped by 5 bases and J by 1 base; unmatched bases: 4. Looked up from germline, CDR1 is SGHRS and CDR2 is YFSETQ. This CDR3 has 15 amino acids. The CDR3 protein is CASRGLAGSSYEQYF. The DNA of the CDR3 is TGCGCCAGCAGAGGACTAGCGGGGAGTTCCTACGAGCAGTACTTC.

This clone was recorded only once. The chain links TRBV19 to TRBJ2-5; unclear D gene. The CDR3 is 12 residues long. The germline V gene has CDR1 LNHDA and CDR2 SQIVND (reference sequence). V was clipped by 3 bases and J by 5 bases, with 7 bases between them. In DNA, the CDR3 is TGTGCCAGTAGTATTGGCCGGGAGACCCAGTACTTC. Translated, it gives CASSIGRETQYF. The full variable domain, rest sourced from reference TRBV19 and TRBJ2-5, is DGGITQSPKYLFRKEGQNVTLSCEQNLNHDAMYWYRQDPGQGLRLIYYSQIVNDFQKGDIAEGYSVSREKKESFPLTVTSAQKNPTAFYLCASSIGRETQYFGPGTRLLVL.